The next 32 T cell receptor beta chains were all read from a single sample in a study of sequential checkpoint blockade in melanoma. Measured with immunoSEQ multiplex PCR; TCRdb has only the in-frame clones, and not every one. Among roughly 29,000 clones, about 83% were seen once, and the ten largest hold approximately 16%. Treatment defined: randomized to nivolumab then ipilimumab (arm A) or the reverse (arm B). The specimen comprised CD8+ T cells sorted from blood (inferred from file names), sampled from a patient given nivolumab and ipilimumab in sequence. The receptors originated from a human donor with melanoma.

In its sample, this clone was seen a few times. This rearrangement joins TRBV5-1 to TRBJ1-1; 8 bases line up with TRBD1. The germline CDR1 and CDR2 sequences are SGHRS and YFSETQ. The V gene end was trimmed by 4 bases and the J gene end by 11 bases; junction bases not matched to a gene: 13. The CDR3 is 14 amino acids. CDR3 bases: TGCGCCAGCAGCGGGGGGGCAGGGGGCGAGGAGGCTTTCTTT. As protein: CASSGGAGGEEAFF. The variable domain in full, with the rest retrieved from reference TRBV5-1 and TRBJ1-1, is KAGVTQTPRYLIKTRGQQVTLSCSPISGHRSVSWYQQTPGQGLQFLFEYFSETQRNKGNFPGRFSGRQFSNSRSEMNVSTLELGDSALYLCASSGGAGGEEAFFGQGTRLTVV.

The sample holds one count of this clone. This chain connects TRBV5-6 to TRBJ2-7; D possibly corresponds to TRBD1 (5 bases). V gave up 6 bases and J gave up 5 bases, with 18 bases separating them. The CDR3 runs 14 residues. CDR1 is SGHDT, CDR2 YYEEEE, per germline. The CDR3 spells CASTAGATRDEQYF. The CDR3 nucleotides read TGTGCCAGCACCGCCGGAGCTACCAGGGACGAGCAGTACTTC.

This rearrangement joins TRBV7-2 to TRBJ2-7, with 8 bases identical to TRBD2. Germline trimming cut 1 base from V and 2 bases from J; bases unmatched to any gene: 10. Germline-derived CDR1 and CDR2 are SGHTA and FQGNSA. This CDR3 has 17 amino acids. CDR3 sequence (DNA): TGTGCCAGCAGCTTAGTGGACCGGGGGGGCTACCCCTACGAGCAGTACTTC. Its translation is CASSLVDRGGYPYEQYF.

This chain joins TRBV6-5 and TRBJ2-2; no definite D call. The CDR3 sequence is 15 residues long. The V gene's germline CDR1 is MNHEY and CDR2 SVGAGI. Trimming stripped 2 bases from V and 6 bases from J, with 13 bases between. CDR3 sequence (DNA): TGTGCCAGCAGTTACGACCAGAATGGAGCCGGGGAGCTGTTTTTT. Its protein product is CASSYDQNGAGELFF.

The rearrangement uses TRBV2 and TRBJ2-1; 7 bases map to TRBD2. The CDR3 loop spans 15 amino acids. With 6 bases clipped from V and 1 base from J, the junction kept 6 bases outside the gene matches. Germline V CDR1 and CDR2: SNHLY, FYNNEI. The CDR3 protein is CASREGLTSYNEQFF. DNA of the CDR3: TGTGCCAGCAGGGAGGGACTAACATCCTACAATGAGCAGTTCTTC.

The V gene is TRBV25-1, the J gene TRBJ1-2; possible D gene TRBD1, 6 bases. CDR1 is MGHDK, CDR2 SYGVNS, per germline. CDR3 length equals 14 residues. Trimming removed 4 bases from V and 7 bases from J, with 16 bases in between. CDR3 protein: CASSGGHSGGGYTF. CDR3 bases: TGTGCCAGCAGTGGGGGACATTCCGGCGGTGGCTACACCTTC.

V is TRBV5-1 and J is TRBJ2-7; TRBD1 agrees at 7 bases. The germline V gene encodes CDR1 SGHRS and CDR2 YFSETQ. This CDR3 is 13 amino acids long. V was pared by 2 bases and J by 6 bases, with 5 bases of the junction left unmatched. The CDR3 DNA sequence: TGCGCCAGCAGCTTCACAGGGGTTGGCGAGCAGTACTTC. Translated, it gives CASSFTGVGEQYF.

As DNA, the CDR3 is TGCGCCAGCAGCCAAGCCAGGGGGGCTAGGTATGGCTACACCTTC. Its translation: CASSQARGARYGYTF. The rearrangement joins TRBV4-3 to TRBJ1-2, with 7 bases identical to TRBD1. The CDR3 is 15 residues long. Germline assignment: CDR1 LGHNA and CDR2 YSLEER. J lost 5 bases, V lost 1 base, and 7 bases had no gene match.

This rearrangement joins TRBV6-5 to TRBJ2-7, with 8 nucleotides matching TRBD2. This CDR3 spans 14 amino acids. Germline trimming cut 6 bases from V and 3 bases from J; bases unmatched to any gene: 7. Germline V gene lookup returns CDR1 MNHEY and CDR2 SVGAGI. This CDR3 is CASSPSGRGYEQYF. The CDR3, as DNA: TGTGCCAGCAGCCCAAGCGGGAGAGGCTACGAGCAGTACTTC.

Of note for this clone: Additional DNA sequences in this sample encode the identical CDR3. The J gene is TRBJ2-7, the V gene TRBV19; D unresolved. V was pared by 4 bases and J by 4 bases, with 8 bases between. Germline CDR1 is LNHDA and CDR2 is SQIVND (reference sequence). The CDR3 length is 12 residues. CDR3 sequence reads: CASSNSPYEQYF. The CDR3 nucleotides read TGTGCCAGTAGTAACAGTCCATACGAGCAGTACTTC.

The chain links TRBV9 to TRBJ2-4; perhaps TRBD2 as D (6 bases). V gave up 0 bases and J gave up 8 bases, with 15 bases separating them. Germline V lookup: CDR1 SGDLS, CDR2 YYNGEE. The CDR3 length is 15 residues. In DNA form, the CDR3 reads TGTGCCAGCAGCGTAGTCGGGAGTTCGCGAGACATTCAGTACTTC. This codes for CASSVVGSSRDIQYF.

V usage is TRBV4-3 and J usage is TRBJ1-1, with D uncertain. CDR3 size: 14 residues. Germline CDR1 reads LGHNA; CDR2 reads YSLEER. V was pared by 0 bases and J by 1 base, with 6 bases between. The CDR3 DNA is TGCGCCAGCAGCCAAGACAGTAAGAACACTGAAGCTTTCTTT. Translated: CASSQDSKNTEAFF.

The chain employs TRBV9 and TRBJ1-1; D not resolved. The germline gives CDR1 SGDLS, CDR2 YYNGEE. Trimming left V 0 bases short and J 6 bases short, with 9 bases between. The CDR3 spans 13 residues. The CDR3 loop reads CASSVAGGSEAFF. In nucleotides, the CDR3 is TGTGCCAGCAGCGTAGCGGGTGGCTCTGAAGCTTTCTTT. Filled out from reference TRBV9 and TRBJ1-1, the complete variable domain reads DSGVTQTPKHLITATGQRVTLRCSPRSGDLSVYWYQQSLDQGLQFLIQYYNGEERAKGNILERFSAQQFPDLHSELNLSSLELGDSALYFCASSVAGGSEAFFGQGTRLTVV.

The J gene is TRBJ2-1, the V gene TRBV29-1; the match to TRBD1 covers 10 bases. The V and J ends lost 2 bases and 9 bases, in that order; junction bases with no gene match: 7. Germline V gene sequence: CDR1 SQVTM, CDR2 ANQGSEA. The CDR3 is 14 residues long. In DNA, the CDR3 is TGCAGCGTTGAACCCCCGGACAGGGGGGTTGAGCAGTTCTTC. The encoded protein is CSVEPPDRGVEQFF.

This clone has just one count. CDR3 in amino acids: CASNSGQGYYGYTF. CDR3 nucleotide sequence: TGTGCCAGCAACTCGGGACAGGGATACTATGGCTACACCTTC. This chain uses TRBV6-5 with TRBJ1-2, with 9 bases fitting TRBD1. Per germline, CDR1 MNHEY and CDR2 SVGAGI. The CDR3 length is 14 residues. V dropped 7 bases and J dropped 3; count of bases not matched to a gene: 6.

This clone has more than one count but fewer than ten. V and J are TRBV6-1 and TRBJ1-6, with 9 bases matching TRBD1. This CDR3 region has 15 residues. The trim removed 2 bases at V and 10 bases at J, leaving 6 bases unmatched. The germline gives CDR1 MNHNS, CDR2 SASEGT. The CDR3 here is CASSEKETGGSPLHF. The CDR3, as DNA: TGTGCCAGCAGTGAAAAAGAGACAGGGGGATCACCCCTCCACTTT.

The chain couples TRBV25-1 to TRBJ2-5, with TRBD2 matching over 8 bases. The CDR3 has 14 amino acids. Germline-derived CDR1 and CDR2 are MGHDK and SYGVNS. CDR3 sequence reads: CAAGGREKGETQYF. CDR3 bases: TGTGCGGCGGGAGGACGGGAGAAGGGAGAGACCCAGTACTTC. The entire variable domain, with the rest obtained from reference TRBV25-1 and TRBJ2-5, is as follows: EADIYQTPRYLVIGTGKKITLECSQTMGHDKMYWYQQDPGMELHLIHYSYGVNSTEKGDLSSESTVSRIRTEHFPLTLESARPSHTSQYLCAAGGREKGETQYFGPGTRLLVL.

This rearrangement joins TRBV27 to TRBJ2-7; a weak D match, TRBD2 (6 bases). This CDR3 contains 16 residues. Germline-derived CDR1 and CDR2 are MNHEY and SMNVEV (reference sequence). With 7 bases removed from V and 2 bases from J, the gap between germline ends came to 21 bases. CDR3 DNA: TGTGCCAGCACGACCGACCGCGGGGTGTCGGCCTACGAGCAGTACTTC. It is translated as CASTTDRGVSAYEQYF.

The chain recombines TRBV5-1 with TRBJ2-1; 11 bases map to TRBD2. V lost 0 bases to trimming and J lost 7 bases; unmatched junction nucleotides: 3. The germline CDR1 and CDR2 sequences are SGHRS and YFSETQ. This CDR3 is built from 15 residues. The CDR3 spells CASSLVGTSGNEQFF. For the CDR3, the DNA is TGCGCCAGCAGCTTGGTAGGGACTAGCGGAAATGAGCAGTTCTTC.

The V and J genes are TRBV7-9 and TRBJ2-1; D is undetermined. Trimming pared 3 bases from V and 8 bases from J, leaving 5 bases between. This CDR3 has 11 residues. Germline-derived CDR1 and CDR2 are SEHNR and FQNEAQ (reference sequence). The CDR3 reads CASSFNYEQFF. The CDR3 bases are TGTGCCAGCAGCTTCAACTATGAGCAGTTCTTC.

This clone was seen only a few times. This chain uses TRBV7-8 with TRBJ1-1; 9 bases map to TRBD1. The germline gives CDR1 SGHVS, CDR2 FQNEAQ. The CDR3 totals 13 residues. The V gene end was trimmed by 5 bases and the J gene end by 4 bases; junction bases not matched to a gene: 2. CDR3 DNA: TGTGCCAGCAGCCCGACAGGGGGCACTGAAGCTTTCTTT. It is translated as CASSPTGGTEAFF. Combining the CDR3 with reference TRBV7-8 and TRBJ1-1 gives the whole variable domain GAGVSQSPRYKVAKRGQDVALRCDPISGHVSLFWYQQALGQGPEFLTYFQNEAQLDKSGLPSDRFFAERPEGSVSTLKIQRTQQEDSAVYLCASSPTGGTEAFFGQGTRLTVV.

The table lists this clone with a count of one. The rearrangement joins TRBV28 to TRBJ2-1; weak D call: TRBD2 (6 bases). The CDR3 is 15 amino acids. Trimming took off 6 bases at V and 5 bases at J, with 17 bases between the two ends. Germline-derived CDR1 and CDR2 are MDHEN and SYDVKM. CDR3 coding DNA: TGTGCCAGCAGCTTGGAGGGCCTTCGGGACAATGAGCAGTTCTTC. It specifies CASSLEGLRDNEQFF.

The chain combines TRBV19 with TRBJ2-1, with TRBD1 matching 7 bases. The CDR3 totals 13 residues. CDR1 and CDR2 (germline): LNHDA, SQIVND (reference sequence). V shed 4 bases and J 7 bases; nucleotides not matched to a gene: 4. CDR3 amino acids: CASSKGQRNEQFF. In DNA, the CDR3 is TGTGCCAGTAGTAAGGGACAGAGGAATGAGCAGTTCTTC.

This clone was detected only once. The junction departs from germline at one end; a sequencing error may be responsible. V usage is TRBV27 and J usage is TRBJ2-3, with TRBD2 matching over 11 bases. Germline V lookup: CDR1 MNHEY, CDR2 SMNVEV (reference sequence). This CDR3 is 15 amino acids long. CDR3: CASRRIAGGEDAQYF. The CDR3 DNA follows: TGTGCCAGCAGACGAATAGCGGGAGGGGAAGATGCGCAGTATTTT.

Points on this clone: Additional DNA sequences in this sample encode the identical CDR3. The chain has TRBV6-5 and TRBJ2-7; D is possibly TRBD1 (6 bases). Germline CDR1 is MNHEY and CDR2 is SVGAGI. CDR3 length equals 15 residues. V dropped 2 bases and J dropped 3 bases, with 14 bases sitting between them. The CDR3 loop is CASSYTYDRIYEQYF. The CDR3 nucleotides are TGTGCCAGCAGTTACACCTATGACAGGATCTACGAGCAGTACTTC.

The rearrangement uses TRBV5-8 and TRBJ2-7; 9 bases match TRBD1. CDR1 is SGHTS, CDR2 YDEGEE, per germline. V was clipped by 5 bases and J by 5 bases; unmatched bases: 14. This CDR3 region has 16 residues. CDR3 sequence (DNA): TGTGCCAGCAGTTTTATAGACAGGGGGATATATGACGAGCAGTACTTC. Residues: CASSFIDRGIYDEQYF.

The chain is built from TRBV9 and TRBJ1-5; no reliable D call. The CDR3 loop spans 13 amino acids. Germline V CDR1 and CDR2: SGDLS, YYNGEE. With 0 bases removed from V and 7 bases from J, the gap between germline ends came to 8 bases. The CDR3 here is CASSVDGNQPQHF. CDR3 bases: TGTGCCAGCAGCGTAGACGGGAACCAGCCCCAGCATTTT.

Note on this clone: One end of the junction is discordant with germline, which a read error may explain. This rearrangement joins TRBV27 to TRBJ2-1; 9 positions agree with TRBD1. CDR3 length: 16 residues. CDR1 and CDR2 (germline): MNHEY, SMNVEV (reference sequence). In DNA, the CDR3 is TGTGCCAGCAGTTTGGATAAACAGGGGGCGCGTTCTGGGTGTGTCTTC. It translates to CASSLDKQGARSGCVF.

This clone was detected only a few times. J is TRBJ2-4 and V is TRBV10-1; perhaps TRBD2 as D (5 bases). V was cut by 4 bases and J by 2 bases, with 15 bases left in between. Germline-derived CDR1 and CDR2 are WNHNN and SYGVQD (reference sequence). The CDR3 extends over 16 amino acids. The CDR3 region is CASSGEGALSKNIQYF. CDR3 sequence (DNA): TGCGCCAGCAGTGGCGAGGGAGCTCTATCCAAAAACATTCAGTACTTC.

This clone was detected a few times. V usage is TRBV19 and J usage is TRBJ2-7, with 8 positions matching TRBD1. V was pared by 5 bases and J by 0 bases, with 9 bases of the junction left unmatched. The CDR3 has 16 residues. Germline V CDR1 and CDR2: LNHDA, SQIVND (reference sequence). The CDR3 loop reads CASSGVTGTGSYEQYF. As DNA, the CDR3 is TGTGCCAGTAGTGGGGTCACCGGGACAGGCTCCTACGAGCAGTACTTC.

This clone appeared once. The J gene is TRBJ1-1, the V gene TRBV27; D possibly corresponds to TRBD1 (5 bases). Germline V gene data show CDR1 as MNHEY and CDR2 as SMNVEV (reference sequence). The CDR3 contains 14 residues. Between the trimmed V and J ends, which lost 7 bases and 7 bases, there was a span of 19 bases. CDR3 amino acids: CASKSTGAPFEAFF. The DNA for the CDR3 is TGTGCCAGCAAGAGCACAGGAGCACCCTTTGAAGCTTTCTTT.

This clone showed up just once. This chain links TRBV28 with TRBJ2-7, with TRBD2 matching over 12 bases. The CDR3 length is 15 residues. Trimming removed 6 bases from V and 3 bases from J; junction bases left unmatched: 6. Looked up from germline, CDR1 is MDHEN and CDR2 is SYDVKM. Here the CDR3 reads CASRLGTSGHYEQYF. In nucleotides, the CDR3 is TGTGCCAGCAGACTTGGGACTAGCGGGCACTACGAGCAGTACTTC. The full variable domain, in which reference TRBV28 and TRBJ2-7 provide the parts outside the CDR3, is DVKVTQSSRYLVKRTGEKVFLECVQDMDHENMFWYRQDPGLGLRLIYFSYDVKMKEKGDIPEGYSVSREKKERFSLILESASTNQTSMYLCASRLGTSGHYEQYFGPGTRLTVT.